Below are 21 T cell receptor beta chains sequenced from a single sample in a study of shared clonotypes between healthy human individuals (dated by TCRdb to 2020 to 2022). Receptor amplification or capture employed the immunoSEQ multiplex PCR assay. TCRdb mirrors the immuneACCESS table, restricted to in-frame sequences. Some clones are absent from its copies; in checked studies, under half trace to an unresolved V gene, and the reason for the others is unknown. For this sample there are just over 2,000,000 clones; 85% to 95% appear just once. Roughly 0.13% of the sample comes from the top ten. The sequenced sample was naive CD4+ T cells sorted from blood. The cell subset or site label corresponds to: CD45RA+ positively selected. All receptors come from a man between 18 and 29 years old in good health.

The V call is TRBV10-3, the J call TRBJ2-4; D gene uncertain. V lost 2 bases and J lost 5, with 10 bases in between. The CDR3 consists of 14 residues. The V gene's germline CDR1 is ENHRY and CDR2 SYGVKD. Here the CDR3 DNA reads TGTGCCATCAGTGAGGACACAGTGGAAAACATTCAGTACTTC. Protein product: CAISEDTVENIQYF.

The chain combines TRBV27 with TRBJ1-6; TRBD1 agrees at 7 bases. There are 16 residues in the CDR3. CDR1 is MNHEY, CDR2 SMNVEV, per germline (reference sequence). Trimming removed 2 bases from V and 4 bases from J; junction bases left unmatched: 5. CDR3 in amino acids: CASSLKGGRYNSPLHF. DNA of the CDR3: TGTGCCAGCAGTTTAAAAGGGGGCAGGTATAATTCACCCCTCCACTTT.

The V and J genes are TRBV4-1 and TRBJ2-5, with unresolved D. This CDR3 comprises 16 residues. With 1 base removed from V and 0 bases from J, the gap between germline ends came to 12 bases. Germline V gene lookup returns CDR1 MGHRA and CDR2 YSYEKL. CDR3: CASSQAQGIHQETQYF. The DNA of the CDR3 is TGCGCCAGCAGCCAAGCCCAAGGGATACACCAAGAGACCCAGTACTTC.

In its sample, this clone was seen a few times. The V call is TRBV10-1, the J call TRBJ1-6; D gene uncertain. Germline V CDR1 and CDR2: WNHNN, SYGVQD (reference sequence). V was clipped by 3 bases and J by 5 bases, with 8 bases between them. The CDR3 extends over 14 amino acids. As DNA, the CDR3 is TGCGCCAGCAGTGATGGGGTGGATAATTCACCCCTCCACTTT. Protein product: CASSDGVDNSPLHF.

V is TRBV4-3 and J is TRBJ2-7; D gene uncertain. Trimming pared 4 bases from V and 4 bases from J, leaving 14 bases between. CDR1 and CDR2 from the germline V gene are LGHNA and YSLEER. The CDR3 length is 14 residues. The CDR3 sequence: CASSRATGLYEQYF. The CDR3, as DNA: TGCGCCAGCAGCCGCGCCACGGGTTTATACGAGCAGTACTTC.

The gene calls are TRBV18 and TRBJ2-7; no clear D gene. CDR3 length: 14 residues. The ends were cut back, 0 bases at V and 4 bases at J, with 10 bases in the middle. The germline gives CDR1 KGHSH, CDR2 LQKENI. The CDR3 here is CASSPPGKEYEQYF. The CDR3 DNA follows: TGTGCCAGCTCACCACCAGGGAAGGAGTACGAGCAGTACTTC.

This chain's CDR3 is CASSYTRDSYNSPLHF. CDR3 nucleotide sequence: TGTGCCAGCAGTTACACCCGGGACAGTTATAATTCACCCCTCCACTTT. This rearrangement joins TRBV6-5 to TRBJ1-6, with 7 bases fitting TRBD1. The junction had 5 bases not matched to a gene; V was cut back by 2 bases and J by 4 bases. Germline assignment: CDR1 MNHEY and CDR2 SVGAGI. CDR3 length equals 16 residues.

The chain couples TRBV5-6 to TRBJ1-2; weak D call: TRBD1 (6 bases). This CDR3 has 13 residues. Looked up from germline, CDR1 is SGHDT and CDR2 is YYEEEE. Trimming removed 4 bases from V and 4 bases from J, with 11 bases in between. The CDR3 bases are TGTGCCAGCAGCCCTGACAGGTCCTATGGCTACACCTTC. This gives the protein CASSPDRSYGYTF.

Remarks on this clone: The sample holds other DNA sequences that translate to the same CDR3. The chain carries TRBV28 and TRBJ1-5, with D possibly matching TRBD1 (6 bases). The CDR3 contains 15 residues. The ends were cut back, 2 bases at V and 1 base at J, with 9 bases in the middle. Germline lookup yields CDR1 MDHEN and CDR2 SYDVKM. The DNA for the CDR3 is TGTGCCAGCAGTTTAGAGGGGGGCAGCAATCAGCCCCAGCATTTT. It encodes CASSLEGGSNQPQHF.

The chain employs TRBV6-1 and TRBJ1-5; D perhaps matches TRBD1 (5 bases). The V and J ends lost 5 bases and 3 bases respectively, with 8 bases between them. The CDR3 consists of 13 residues. Germline loops: CDR1 MNHNS, CDR2 SASEGT. The chain's CDR3 is CASSLGTNQPQHF. The CDR3 DNA sequence: TGTGCCAGCAGTTTGGGGACCAATCAGCCCCAGCATTTT.

V usage is TRBV6-5 and J usage is TRBJ1-2; 7 nucleotides agree with TRBD1. The V and J ends lost 4 bases and 5 bases, in that order; junction bases with no gene match: 4. The CDR3 consists of 13 residues. Germline values: CDR1 MNHEY, CDR2 SVGAGI. CDR3 sequence (DNA): TGTGCCAGCAGTTTCGGGACAGATTATGGCTACACCTTC. As protein: CASSFGTDYGYTF.

In its sample, this clone was seen once. The genes are TRBV9 and TRBJ2-5; D is undetermined. Trimming left V 2 bases short and J 0 bases short, with 11 bases between. CDR3 size: 15 residues. The V gene's germline CDR1 is SGDLS and CDR2 YYNGEE. Written as DNA, the CDR3 is TGTGCCAGCAGCGTCTCCGACTTGTACCAAGAGACCCAGTACTTC. It translates to CASSVSDLYQETQYF.

The V call is TRBV9, the J call TRBJ2-3, with D possibly being TRBD1 or TRBD2 (5 bases each). Germline loops: CDR1 SGDLS, CDR2 YYNGEE. The CDR3 is made up of 16 amino acids. Deletions cut 0 bases from V and 4 bases from J, with 15 bases between. CDR3 nucleotide sequence: TGTGCCAGCAGCGTAGAGGGGACCCGGAAACCAGATACGCAGTATTTT. It translates to CASSVEGTRKPDTQYF. Supplemented by reference TRBV9 and TRBJ2-3, the full variable domain reads DSGVTQTPKHLITATGQRVTLRCSPRSGDLSVYWYQQSLDQGLQFLIQYYNGEERAKGNILERFSAQQFPDLHSELNLSSLELGDSALYFCASSVEGTRKPDTQYFGPGTRLTVL.

V is TRBV9 and J is TRBJ2-1, with 7 nucleotides matching TRBD1. This CDR3 spans 20 amino acids. CDR1 is SGDLS, CDR2 YYNGEE, per germline. Unmatched junction bases numbered 17, after V lost 2 bases and J lost 0 bases. In nucleotides, the CDR3 is TGTGCCAGCAGCGTCGGTCCCCTGATGAGACGGGACAGCTCCTACAATGAGCAGTTCTTC. Translation: CASSVGPLMRRDSSYNEQFF.

Of note for this clone: Other DNA sequences in this specimen translate into the identical CDR3. The V gene is TRBV7-9, the J gene TRBJ2-3; a possible D gene is TRBD1 (5 bases). V gave up 6 bases and J gave up 3 bases, with 13 bases separating them. The CDR3 extends over 14 amino acids. Germline CDR1 reads SEHNR; CDR2 reads FQNEAQ (reference sequence). The CDR3 spells CASSYWGLTDTQYF. The CDR3 DNA follows: TGTGCCAGCAGTTATTGGGGCCTGACAGATACGCAGTATTTT.

The rearrangement joins TRBV9 to TRBJ2-4; 9 bases align to TRBD2. CDR1 SGDLS and CDR2 YYNGEE come from the germline V gene. V was clipped by 2 bases and J by 6 bases; unmatched bases: 3. The CDR3 is made up of 14 amino acids. CDR3 protein: CASSVGTSTNIQYF. The CDR3 nucleotides are TGTGCCAGCAGCGTTGGGACTAGCACAAACATTCAGTACTTC.

J is TRBJ1-2 and V is TRBV14; D uncertain. Trimming cost V 0 bases and J 3 bases, with 8 bases left between them. Germline V gene data show CDR1 as SGHDN and CDR2 as FVKESK. This CDR3 contains 14 residues. The CDR3 sequence: CASSQDRGYYGYTF. CDR3 nucleotides: TGTGCCAGCAGCCAAGATCGGGGATACTATGGCTACACCTTC.

V is TRBV5-1 and J is TRBJ2-1, with 8 nucleotides matching TRBD2. V lost 4 bases to trimming and J lost 2 bases; unmatched junction nucleotides: 5. The CDR3 consists of 15 residues. Germline CDR1 and CDR2: SGHRS and YFSETQ. The DNA for the CDR3 is TGCGCCAGCAGCCCGGAGGGACTAGCCTACAATGAGCAGTTCTTC. It specifies CASSPEGLAYNEQFF. The full variable domain, rest sourced from reference TRBV5-1 and TRBJ2-1, is KAGVTQTPRYLIKTRGQQVTLSCSPISGHRSVSWYQQTPGQGLQFLFEYFSETQRNKGNFPGRFSGRQFSNSRSEMNVSTLELGDSALYLCASSPEGLAYNEQFFGPGTRLTVL.

The chain combines TRBV29-1 with TRBJ2-2; D uncertain. This CDR3 contains 13 residues. With 5 bases removed from V and 0 bases from J, the gap between germline ends came to 7 bases. Germline CDR1 and CDR2: SQVTM and ANQGSEA. The DNA of the CDR3 is TGCAGCGTTCGGAAATCGAACACCGGGGAGCTGTTTTTT. It is translated as CSVRKSNTGELFF.

The V call is TRBV28, the J call TRBJ1-1; tentatively, D is TRBD1 (5 bases). Germline V gene sequence: CDR1 MDHEN, CDR2 SYDVKM. V was cut by 5 bases and J by 5 bases, with 18 bases left in between. The CDR3 totals 15 residues. The CDR3, as DNA: TGTGCCAGCAGTCAGGATGGGGGAGGAAGGACTGAAGCTTTCTTT. Translating it yields CASSQDGGGRTEAFF.

This chain connects TRBV6-1 to TRBJ2-2; tentative D call: TRBD1 (6 bases). Germline assignment: CDR1 MNHNS and CDR2 SASEGT. Trimming pared 5 bases from V and 3 bases from J, leaving 10 bases between. The length of the CDR3 is 14 residues. This CDR3 is CASSLHRDTGELFF. Written as DNA, the CDR3 is TGTGCCAGCAGTCTACACAGGGACACCGGGGAGCTGTTTTTT.